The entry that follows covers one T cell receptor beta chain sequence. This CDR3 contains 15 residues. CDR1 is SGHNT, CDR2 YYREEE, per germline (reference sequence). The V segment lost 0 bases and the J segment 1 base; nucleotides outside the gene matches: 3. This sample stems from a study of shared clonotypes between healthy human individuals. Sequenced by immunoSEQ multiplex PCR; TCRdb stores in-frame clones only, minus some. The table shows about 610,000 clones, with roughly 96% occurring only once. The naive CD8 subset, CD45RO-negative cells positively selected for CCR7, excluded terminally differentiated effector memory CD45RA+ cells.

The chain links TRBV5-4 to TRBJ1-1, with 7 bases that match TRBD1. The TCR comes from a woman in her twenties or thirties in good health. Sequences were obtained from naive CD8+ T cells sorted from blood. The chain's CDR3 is CASSLARDRNTEAFF. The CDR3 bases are TGTGCCAGCAGCTTGGCCCGGGACAGGAACACTGAAGCTTTCTTT.